Listed here are 23 T cell receptor beta chains from one sample, sequenced in a study of cytomegalovirus exposure and HLA in healthy donors. Here immunoSEQ multiplex PCR was the method, and the copy in TCRdb shows in-frame clones only, minus some. This table has roughly 70,000 clones, approximately 95% appearing once. The sequencing sample was made of PBMCs. The receptors originated from a man between 18 and 35 years old in good health and CMV-seronegative.

The chain combines TRBV19 with TRBJ2-7; 8 nucleotides agree with TRBD1. This CDR3 has 16 amino acids. Germline-derived CDR1 and CDR2 are LNHDA and SQIVND (reference sequence). V shed 4 bases, J shed 3 bases, and the junction held 11 bases outside the gene matches. The CDR3 DNA is TGTGCCAGTAGTAGGGGCTCCGGGACAGGATTCTACGAGCAGTACTTC. Amino acid sequence: CASSRGSGTGFYEQYF.

The chain recombines TRBV30 with TRBJ2-7, with 8 bases identical to TRBD2. Germline V gene lookup returns CDR1 GTSNPN and CDR2 SVGIG (reference sequence). With 2 bases clipped from V and 6 bases from J, the junction kept 6 bases outside the gene matches. This CDR3 spans 13 amino acids. The DNA for the CDR3 is TGTGCCTGGAGTCCCCTAGCGGGTACCGAGCAGTACTTC. This gives the protein CAWSPLAGTEQYF.

This rearrangement joins TRBV4-3 to TRBJ1-2; possible D gene TRBD1, 6 bases. This CDR3 contains 13 residues. Trimming took 4 bases from V and 8 from J, leaving 14 bases between them. From germline, CDR1 is LGHNA and CDR2 YSLEER. CDR3 sequence reads: CASSPRGAGGYTF. CDR3 DNA: TGCGCCAGCAGCCCGCGGGGGGCGGGAGGCTACACCTTC.

V gene TRBV7-9 combines with J gene TRBJ1-3; possible D gene TRBD1, 6 bases. V lost 11 bases and J 1 base, leaving 18 bases between the germline ends. The CDR3 totals 15 residues. Germline lookup yields CDR1 SEHNR and CDR2 FQNEAQ (reference sequence). CDR3 sequence: CAYVGQRLSGNTIYF. CDR3 coding DNA: TGTGCCTACGTGGGACAAAGACTTTCTGGAAACACCATATATTTT.

The chain carries TRBV10-1 and TRBJ1-5; 8 nucleotides align to TRBD1. Germline CDR1 WNHNN, CDR2 SYGVQD (reference sequence). The CDR3 totals 16 residues. V was pared by 6 bases and J by 2 bases, with 9 bases of the junction left unmatched. The CDR3 loop is CASSAGGCTGNQPQHF. CDR3 nucleotides: TGCGCCAGCAGCGCAGGGGGCTGTACGGGCAATCAGCCCCAGCATTTT.

This clone was recorded only once. The V gene is TRBV2, the J gene TRBJ2-1, with D possibly being TRBD2 (5 bases). CDR1 and CDR2 from the germline V gene are SNHLY and FYNNEI. This CDR3 comprises 14 residues. Trimming removed 4 bases from V and 6 bases from J, with 13 bases in between. In nucleotides, the CDR3 is TGTGCCAGCAGTGCGGAGGTATCGGGCAATGAGCAGTTCTTC. Its protein product is CASSAEVSGNEQFF. Supplemented by reference TRBV2 and TRBJ2-1, the full variable domain reads EPEVTQTPSHQVTQMGQEVILRCVPISNHLYFYWYRQILGQKVEFLVSFYNNEISEKSEIFDDQFSVERPDGSNFTLKIRSTKLEDSAMYFCASSAEVSGNEQFFGPGTRLTVL.

This clone occurred once. V usage is TRBV30 and J usage is TRBJ2-7; 10 bases are shared with TRBD2. V shed 5 bases, J shed 2 bases, and the junction held 3 bases outside the gene matches. This CDR3 region has 13 residues. Germline CDR1 and CDR2: GTSNPN and SVGIG (reference sequence). CDR3 bases: TGTGCCTGGGGACTAGCGGCGACCTACGAGCAGTACTTC. This sequence encodes CAWGLAATYEQYF.

The chain links TRBV7-9 to TRBJ1-4; weak D call: TRBD1 (5 bases). The V end lost 5 bases, the J end lost 6 bases, and 13 bases lay between the germline ends. This CDR3 has 14 amino acids. Per the germline V gene, CDR1 is SEHNR and CDR2 is FQNEAQ (reference sequence). CDR3 in amino acids: CASSQSGLHEKLFF. The CDR3 DNA follows: TGTGCCAGCAGCCAATCAGGGCTCCATGAAAAACTGTTTTTT.

The sample holds one count of this clone. CDR3 coding DNA: TGTGCCAGCAGCGTTCGAGCGGGGGGCACAGATACGCAGTATTTT. It codes for CASSVRAGGTDTQYF. The chain recombines TRBV7-2 with TRBJ2-3; 8 bases match TRBD2. The V segment lost 5 bases and the J segment 1 base; nucleotides outside the gene matches: 5. The CDR3 length is 15 residues. In germline, CDR1 is SGHTA, CDR2 FQGNSA.

The rearrangement joins TRBV30 to TRBJ1-2, with a possible D match to TRBD1 (6 bases). CDR3 length equals 16 residues. V shed 0 bases and J shed 7 bases, with 21 bases lying between them. From germline, CDR1 is GTSNPN and CDR2 SVGIG (reference sequence). The chain's CDR3 is CAWSVSGAGSGAGYTF. The CDR3 DNA sequence: TGTGCCTGGAGTGTAAGTGGTGCCGGGTCAGGGGCTGGCTACACCTTC.

V usage is TRBV5-1 and J usage is TRBJ2-2; 11 bases are a match to TRBD2. Germline-derived CDR1 and CDR2 are SGHRS and YFSETQ. This CDR3 spans 16 amino acids. V shed 2 bases, J shed 4 bases, and the junction held 4 bases outside the gene matches. The CDR3 region is CASSFSSGGTTGELFF. CDR3 in DNA: TGCGCCAGCAGCTTCTCTAGCGGGGGGACCACCGGGGAGCTGTTTTTT.

The gene calls are TRBV29-1 and TRBJ1-5, with 7 bases lining up with TRBD1. With 4 bases clipped from V and 5 bases from J, the junction kept 5 bases outside the gene matches. The CDR3 has 13 residues. The V gene's germline CDR1 is SQVTM and CDR2 ANQGSEA. CDR3 coding DNA: TGCAGCGTTGCCAGGGGGATTGATCAGCCCCAGCATTTT. Amino acid sequence: CSVARGIDQPQHF.

This chain connects TRBV7-9 to TRBJ1-2; no reliable D call. This CDR3 is 14 amino acids long. V shed 1 base and J shed 6 bases, with 12 bases lying between them. The germline V gene has CDR1 SEHNR and CDR2 FQNEAQ (reference sequence). In nucleotides, the CDR3 is TGTGCCAGCAGCTTAGGTCGTCGGGAGGATGGCTACACCTTC. It encodes CASSLGRREDGYTF. The variable domain in full, completed from reference TRBV7-9 and TRBJ1-2, reads DTGVSQNPRHKITKRGQNVTFRCDPISEHNRLYWYRQTLGQGPEFLTYFQNEAQLEKSRLLSDRFSAERPKGSFSTLEIQRTEQGDSAMYLCASSLGRREDGYTFGSGTRLTVV.

This chain connects TRBV27 to TRBJ2-3; 10 nucleotides agree with TRBD2. CDR1 and CDR2 from the germline V gene are MNHEY and SMNVEV (reference sequence). Trimming at V came to 2 bases and at J to 2 bases, leaving 4 bases not matched to a gene. This CDR3 comprises 16 residues. The CDR3 bases are TGTGCCAGCAGTTTAGGAGCGGGGGGGACCACAGATACGCAGTATTTT. It specifies CASSLGAGGTTDTQYF.

The rearrangement joins TRBV5-1 to TRBJ2-3, with 8 bases fitting TRBD1. From germline, CDR1 is SGHRS and CDR2 YFSETQ. The CDR3 is 15 amino acids. The junction had 3 bases not matched to a gene; V was cut back by 1 base and J by 2 bases. DNA for the CDR3: TGCGCCAGCAGCTTGTTGACAGGGGCCACAGATACGCAGTATTTT. Encoded protein: CASSLLTGATDTQYF.

The rearrangement joins TRBV4-1 to TRBJ2-2; 7 bases align to TRBD1. The CDR3 runs 15 residues. Trimming at V came to 4 bases and at J to 7 bases, leaving 9 bases not matched to a gene. Germline V lookup: CDR1 MGHRA, CDR2 YSYEKL. CDR3 sequence (DNA): TGCGCCAGCAGCCGCCCCCTACAGGGGCTCGGGGAGCTGTTTTTT. Its protein product is CASSRPLQGLGELFF.

The chain uses TRBV18 and TRBJ1-2; no reliable D call. Germline CDR1 KGHSH, CDR2 LQKENI. The CDR3 consists of 15 residues. Trimming cost V 3 bases and J 3 bases, with 14 bases left between them. The DNA of the CDR3 is TGTGCCAGCTCACCGGGCACGGCCGCCGACTATGGCTACACCTTC. Translated, it gives CASSPGTAADYGYTF.

Only one count was recorded for this clone. V is TRBV27 and J is TRBJ1-1; a possible D gene is TRBD1 (5 bases). Trimming removed 8 bases from V and 2 bases from J, with 9 bases in between. The CDR3 is 12 residues long. Germline CDR1 is MNHEY and CDR2 is SMNVEV (reference sequence). DNA for the CDR3: TGTGCCAGCGCCAGGGTAAACACTGAAGCTTTCTTT. Amino acids: CASARVNTEAFF.

This CDR3 reads CASSSFRDSTGELFF. In DNA form, the CDR3 reads TGTGCCAGCAGTTCCTTCCGGGACAGCACCGGGGAGCTGTTTTTT. The chain links TRBV27 to TRBJ2-2; 7 bases fit TRBD1. Germline CDR1 reads MNHEY; CDR2 reads SMNVEV (reference sequence). The CDR3 runs 15 residues. After removal of 4 bases from V and 4 bases from J, the junction contained 6 bases not matched to a gene.

The chain recombines TRBV19 with TRBJ2-2; D gene unclear. Trimming shortened V by 5 bases and J by 6 bases, and 16 bases separated the two germline ends. The CDR3 has 15 residues. CDR1 is LNHDA and CDR2 is SQIVND in the germline V gene (reference sequence). The CDR3 protein is CASSEAVLWSGELFF. The CDR3 DNA sequence: TGTGCCAGTAGTGAGGCAGTCTTGTGGTCCGGGGAGCTGTTTTTT.

Only one count was recorded for this clone. The chain couples TRBV6-1 to TRBJ1-1, with D possibly being TRBD1 (5 bases). The CDR3 sequence is 15 residues long. Per the germline V gene, CDR1 is MNHNS and CDR2 is SASEGT. Trimming stripped 7 bases from V and 1 base from J, with 16 bases between. CDR3 protein: CASTLDRTSNTEAFF. In nucleotides, the CDR3 is TGTGCCAGCACTTTAGACAGAACCTCGAACACTGAAGCTTTCTTT.

This clone was recorded a few times. The J gene is TRBJ1-2, the V gene TRBV15, with TRBD1 matching 7 bases. The CDR3 runs to 15 residues. Germline V gene data show CDR1 as LNHNV and CDR2 as YYDKDF (reference sequence). Unmatched junction bases numbered 10, after V lost 5 bases and J lost 4 bases. As DNA, the CDR3 is TGTGCCACCAGCTCCTACGGGACAGATTTCTATGGCTACACCTTC. It codes for CATSSYGTDFYGYTF.

J is TRBJ2-7 and V is TRBV18, with D possibly matching TRBD2 (5 bases). Germline V gene sequence: CDR1 KGHSH, CDR2 LQKENI. The germline V and J ends were trimmed by 5 bases and 7 bases, with 18 bases remaining between them. The CDR3 totals 14 residues. Here the CDR3 reads CASSVSRERREQYF. The CDR3, as DNA: TGTGCCAGCTCAGTATCGAGGGAAAGAAGAGAGCAGTACTTC. Based on the CDR3 plus reference TRBV18 and TRBJ2-7, the full variable domain is NAGVMQNPRHLVRRRGQEARLRCSPMKGHSHVYWYRQLPEEGLKFMVYLQKENIIDESGMPKERFSAEFPKEGPSILRIQQVVRGDSAAYFCASSVSRERREQYFGPGTRLTVT.